The 20 T cell receptor beta chains listed next were all sequenced from one sample in a study of blood T cells in healthy people across ages. Using a J-beta primer mix together with a sample-barcoded 5' primer, a second PCR was run for about 6 to 12 cycles. TCRdb re-derived calls from the 5' RACE reads in MiXCR, one entry per CDR3 protein. The top ten clones hold roughly 8% of a sample with about 1.7 million distinct CDR3 sequences, about 30% of them seen once. Sequencing used blood. The origin of the receptors is a woman younger than 45 in good health.

This clonotype was recorded many times. The chain is built from TRBV29-1 and TRBJ1-2; D gene unclear. This CDR3 is built from 12 residues. In germline, CDR1 is SQVTM, CDR2 ANQGSEA. Trimming stripped 6 bases from V and 4 bases from J, with 12 bases between. CDR3 nucleotide sequence: TGCAGCGTGGGTCCGGGAGGCTATGGCTACACCTTC. This codes for CSVGPGGYGYTF.

The chain joins TRBV5-5 to TRBJ1-2, with D unclear. Germline CDR1 is SGHKS and CDR2 is YYEKEE (reference sequence). V was shortened by 4 bases and J by 8 bases, with 15 bases between the two germline ends. The CDR3 runs 13 residues. Here the CDR3 DNA reads TGTGCCAGCAGCCTTGACCTTCTCCCCGGCTACACCTTC. Amino acid sequence: CASSLDLLPGYTF.

The V gene is TRBV20-1, the J gene TRBJ1-5, with 10 positions matching TRBD1. The CDR3 runs 18 residues. After removal of 3 bases from V and 5 bases from J, the junction contained 16 bases not matched to a gene. Germline lookup yields CDR1 DFQATT and CDR2 SNEGSKA (reference sequence). CDR3 bases: TGCAGTGCTAGCGGTGGCCGGACAGGGGGGTTCCGGCATCAGCCCCAGCATTTT. It is translated as CSASGGRTGGFRHQPQHF.

The chain joins TRBV30 to TRBJ2-1; TRBD2 matches at 10 bases. V was clipped by 8 bases and J by 8 bases; unmatched bases: 12. The CDR3 is 14 residues long. Germline V gene sequence: CDR1 GTSNPN, CDR2 SVGIG (reference sequence). The CDR3 DNA is TGTGCCGGGACCCCTAGCGGGGGAGGCGATGAGCAGTTCTTC. Its translation is CAGTPSGGGDEQFF.

Only a few counts were recorded for this clonotype. The chain uses TRBV7-6 and TRBJ1-1; 7 bases match TRBD1. The CDR3 has 15 residues. Germline assignment: CDR1 SGHVS and CDR2 FNYEAQ. V gave up 5 bases and J gave up 7 bases; unmatched junction bases: 13. DNA of the CDR3: TGTGCCAGCAGCGGGTCGTCGAGGGGGCGAGATGAAGCTTTCTTT. The encoded protein is CASSGSSRGRDEAFF.

The rearrangement uses TRBV20-1 and TRBJ2-5; TRBD2 is a possible D gene (5 bases). The length of the CDR3 is 15 residues. Germline V lookup: CDR1 DFQATT, CDR2 SNEGSKA (reference sequence). Deletions cut 7 bases from V and 2 bases from J, with 20 bases between. The CDR3 spells CSVDVRNRGQETQYF. CDR3 nucleotides: TGCAGTGTAGATGTGCGAAATCGGGGACAAGAGACCCAGTACTTC.

The V call is TRBV30, the J call TRBJ2-3; 11 bases line up with TRBD2. V lost 4 bases and J lost 10; bases outside the gene matches: 7. This CDR3 region has 13 residues. Germline CDR1 and CDR2: GTSNPN and SVGIG (reference sequence). The CDR3 DNA reads TGTGCCTGGACCAGACTAGCGGGATACTCGCAGTATTTT. Residues: CAWTRLAGYSQYF.

This clonotype turned up a few times. The J gene is TRBJ2-1, the V gene TRBV28, with 8 nucleotides matching TRBD2. Germline values: CDR1 MDHEN, CDR2 SYDVKM. The V segment lost 7 bases and the J segment 9 bases; nucleotides outside the gene matches: 14. This CDR3 has 15 residues. The CDR3 sequence: CASNPPGGPYGEQFF. The CDR3 DNA sequence: TGTGCCAGCAACCCCCCGGGGGGGCCCTATGGTGAGCAGTTCTTC.

The sample holds a few counts of this clonotype. The chain joins TRBV4-1 to TRBJ1-1; D call uncertain. V was cut by 0 bases and J by 10 bases, with 12 bases left in between. The CDR3 runs 13 residues. Per germline, CDR1 MGHRA and CDR2 YSYEKL. CDR3 bases: TGCGCCAGCAGCCAAGAAAGGCGTAGTGGAGCTTTCTTT. This sequence encodes CASSQERRSGAFF.

This clonotype was picked up many times. J is TRBJ2-7 and V is TRBV7-2; 13 nucleotides agree with TRBD2. The CDR3 runs to 18 residues. V shed 0 bases, J shed 3 bases, and the junction held 8 bases outside the gene matches. The V gene's germline CDR1 is SGHTA and CDR2 FQGNSA. The CDR3, as DNA: TGTGCCAGCAGCTTAGCGGGGACTAGCGGGACGAGGGACTACGAGCAGTACTTC. This gives the protein CASSLAGTSGTRDYEQYF. Full variable domain (missing parts from reference TRBV7-2 and TRBJ2-7): GAGVSQSPSNKVTEKGKDVELRCDPISGHTALYWYRQSLGQGLEFLIYFQGNSAPDKSGLPSDRFSAERTGGSVSTLTIQRTQQEDSAVYLCASSLAGTSGTRDYEQYFGPGTRLTVT.

The chain is built from TRBV6-5 and TRBJ1-6; TRBD1 aligns across 7 bases. The CDR3 covers 15 residues. Germline V gene lookup returns CDR1 MNHEY and CDR2 SVGAGI. Trimming removed 8 bases from V and 7 bases from J; junction bases left unmatched: 11. The CDR3 coding sequence is TGTGCCAGCGGACGTACCGGGACAGAAAATTCACCCCTCCACTTT. Its protein is CASGRTGTENSPLHF.

A remark on this clonotype: Being one base from a much bigger clone, this may be a read error. V gene TRBV24-1 combines with J gene TRBJ2-7; D not certain. Between the trimmed V and J ends, which lost 4 bases and 0 bases, there was a span of 15 bases. The CDR3 totals 16 residues. Germline CDR1 is KGHDR and CDR2 is SFDVKD. CDR3 coding DNA: TGTGCCACCAGTGACCAACCGGCCTATAGCTCCTACGAGCAGTACTTC. Its translation is CATSDQPAYSSYEQYF.

This clonotype was counted ten times or more. The V call is TRBV29-1, the J call TRBJ2-3, with D unclear. The germline gives CDR1 SQVTM, CDR2 ANQGSEA. The germline V and J ends were trimmed by 3 bases and 5 bases, with 9 bases remaining between them. This CDR3 contains 12 residues. The CDR3: CSVDNNGDTQYF. The CDR3 region has the DNA TGCAGCGTTGATAACAACGGAGATACGCAGTATTTT.

In its sample, this clonotype was seen a few times. The genes are TRBV10-1 and TRBJ2-7; 7 bases agree with TRBD2. The trim removed 5 bases at V and 6 bases at J, leaving 13 bases unmatched. The CDR3 loop spans 15 amino acids. From germline, CDR1 is WNHNN and CDR2 SYGVQD (reference sequence). DNA for the CDR3: TGCGCCAGCAGTAACCCGGGACTACTGACGGCCGAGCAGTACTTC. This sequence encodes CASSNPGLLTAEQYF.

This clonotype occurred many times. The chain couples TRBV4-3 to TRBJ2-7, with TRBD1 identical over 7 bases. Germline trimming cut 0 bases from V and 1 base from J; bases unmatched to any gene: 9. The CDR3 runs to 17 residues. Germline values: CDR1 LGHNA, CDR2 YSLEER. This CDR3 is CASSQDLWGTASYEQYF. The CDR3 DNA sequence: TGCGCCAGCAGCCAAGATCTTTGGGGGACAGCATCCTACGAGCAGTACTTC.

The chain has TRBV11-2 and TRBJ2-5, with D tentatively TRBD1 (6 bases). Trimming cost V 2 bases and J 11 bases, with 27 bases left between them. The CDR3 is 17 amino acids. Germline V gene sequence: CDR1 SGHAT, CDR2 FQNNGV. The chain's CDR3 is CASSLRGSYLLDNEQYF. The CDR3 nucleotides are TGTGCCAGCAGCTTAAGGGGGTCGTATCTTTTGGACAATGAGCAGTACTTC.

This clonotype was observed a few times. The chain has TRBV9 and TRBJ1-4, with D perhaps TRBD1 (6 bases). The V end lost 5 bases, the J end lost 8 bases, and 16 bases lay between the germline ends. The germline gives CDR1 SGDLS, CDR2 YYNGEE. CDR3 length: 14 residues. CDR3 nucleotide sequence: TGTGCCAGCAGGCCCGGGACAAGAAGGGAAAAACTGTTTTTT. Amino acid sequence: CASRPGTRREKLFF.

This clonotype showed up just a few times. This sequence joins TRBV24-1 and TRBJ2-5; tentatively, D is TRBD1 (5 bases). The J call could be wrong; TRBJ2-7 is a better fit for the DNA end. This CDR3 contains 12 residues. In germline, CDR1 is KGHDR, CDR2 SFDVKD. CDR3 loop: CATLSRDYEQYF. For the CDR3, the DNA is TGTGCCACCTTATCCAGGGACTACGAGCAGTACTTC.

This chain links TRBV5-1 with TRBJ2-3, with 8 nucleotides matching TRBD2. Germline CDR1 reads SGHRS; CDR2 reads YFSETQ. This CDR3 has 18 amino acids. The ends lost 0 bases at V and 6 bases at J; junction bases unmatched: 15. CDR3 loop: CASSLGAGGGPAGDTQYF. In nucleotides, the CDR3 is TGCGCCAGCAGCTTGGGGGCTGGCGGGGGGCCCGCTGGGGATACGCAGTATTTT.

This chain joins TRBV30 and TRBJ2-7, with 9 bases aligning to TRBD1. The V gene end was trimmed by 0 bases and the J gene end by 6 bases; junction bases not matched to a gene: 3. CDR1 is GTSNPN and CDR2 is SVGIG in the germline V gene (reference sequence). This CDR3 region has 13 residues. The DNA of the CDR3 is TGTGCCTGGAGTGTAGGGACAGGGAGCGAGCAGTACTTC. Its protein product is CAWSVGTGSEQYF.